The 26 T cell receptor beta chains below all came from one sample that was sequenced in a study of response to subunit inactivated influenza vaccine. Via MiXCR, TCRdb re-called the RT-PCR reads, giving one row per CDR3 protein. Of around 750,000 distinct CDR3 sequences in the sample, 21% were seen once. The sequenced sample was PBMCs from blood, obtained more than 4 days after vaccination. The receptor set was obtained from a man aged 50-60 years who received an inactivated influenza vaccine.

This rearrangement joins TRBV12-3 or TRBV12-4 to TRBJ2-2; TRBD2 matches at 8 bases. The CDR3 is 16 amino acids. Trimming cost V 5 bases and J 7 bases; bases outside gene matches: 12. The CDR3 region has the DNA TGTGCCAGCAGTCCCAGTCCAGCGGGAGCGGTCGGGGAGCTGTTTTTT. It translates to CASSPSPAGAVGELFF.

This chain uses TRBV29-1 with TRBJ2-1; TRBD2 matches 10 bases. The germline V gene encodes CDR1 SQVTM and CDR2 ANQGSEA. CDR3 size: 13 residues. After removal of 7 bases from V and 8 bases from J, the junction contained 8 bases not matched to a gene. CDR3 sequence (DNA): TGCAGCGGGAAAGCGGGAGGGCCTTATGAGCAGTTCTTC. Translated, it gives CSGKAGGPYEQFF.

This chain connects TRBV5-5 to TRBJ1-4; unclear D gene. The germline V and J ends were trimmed by 1 base and 5 bases, with 9 bases remaining between them. Germline V gene lookup returns CDR1 SGHKS and CDR2 YYEKEE (reference sequence). The CDR3 consists of 14 residues. The CDR3 nucleotides are TGTGCCAGCAGCTTGCGGTGTGGGAATGAAAAACTGTTTTTT. It codes for CASSLRCGNEKLFF.

This clonotype was picked up many times. The chain couples TRBV12-3 or TRBV12-4 to TRBJ2-2; no firm D call. Trimming removed 6 bases from V and 0 bases from J, with 8 bases in between. This CDR3 has 14 amino acids. The chain's CDR3 is CASRRSTNTGELFF. Written as DNA, the CDR3 is TGTGCCAGCAGACGTAGTACGAACACCGGGGAGCTGTTTTTT.

CDR3 coding DNA: TGTGCCAGCAGCCACGGTGTAGCCTACAATGAGCAGTTCTTC. Translation gives CASSHGVAYNEQFF. The chain is built from TRBV5-6 and TRBJ2-1, with D unresolved. Trimming took off 4 bases at V and 2 bases at J, with 10 bases between the two ends. In germline, CDR1 is SGHDT, CDR2 YYEEEE. There are 14 residues in the CDR3.

On this clonotype: A read error may account for a junction end that differs from germline. The genes are TRBV29-1 and TRBJ2-1, with 14 bases matching TRBD2. The CDR3 extends over 17 amino acids. Germline V gene lookup returns CDR1 SQVTM and CDR2 ANQGSEA. The CDR3 DNA is TGCAGCGTTGAGGGACTAGCGGGGGTCAGCTCCTACAATGTGCAGTTCTTC. Residues: CSVEGLAGVSSYNVQFF.

J is TRBJ1-4 and V is TRBV6-1; 10 bases match TRBD1. This CDR3 contains 17 residues. With 3 bases clipped from V and 8 bases from J, the junction kept 12 bases outside the gene matches. Germline V CDR1 and CDR2: MNHNS, SASEGT. The CDR3 DNA reads TGTGCCAGCAGTGAGGGACAGGGGACTCGACAGGGGGAAAAACTGTTTTTT. As protein: CASSEGQGTRQGEKLFF.

The chain combines TRBV4-3 with TRBJ2-3; D may match TRBD1 or TRBD2 (5 bases each). Trimming took 3 bases from V and 3 from J, leaving 13 bases between them. CDR1 and CDR2 from the germline V gene are LGHNA and YSLEER. CDR3 length equals 15 residues. CDR3 DNA sequence: TGCGCCAGCAGCCAGGGACCAGCGGCTACAGATACGCAGTATTTT. The encoded protein is CASSQGPAATDTQYF.

There are a few counts of this clonotype. This sequence joins TRBV29-1 and TRBJ2-5, with 8 bases lining up with TRBD1. V lost 3 bases, J lost 4 bases, and 7 bases stayed unmatched. CDR3 length equals 14 residues. Per the germline V gene, CDR1 is SQVTM and CDR2 is ANQGSEA. The CDR3 bases are TGCAGCGTTGAGTGGACAGGGAGGAGAGAGACCCAGTACTTC. It codes for CSVEWTGRRETQYF.

The genes are TRBV20-1 and TRBJ2-3; TRBD2 matches 9 bases. After removal of 8 bases from V and 6 bases from J, the junction contained 12 bases not matched to a gene. This CDR3 comprises 14 residues. The germline V gene encodes CDR1 DFQATT and CDR2 SNEGSKA (reference sequence). The CDR3 region is CSKMLAGARDTQYF. CDR3 coding DNA: TGCAGTAAGATGTTAGCGGGGGCCCGGGATACGCAGTATTTT.

Ten or more counts support this clonotype. The chain combines TRBV6-5 with TRBJ2-7; TRBD1 matches at 7 bases. CDR3 length: 14 residues. The germline CDR1 and CDR2 sequences are MNHEY and SVGAGI. V shed 3 bases and J 2 bases; nucleotides not matched to a gene: 4. CDR3 loop: CASSYGTATYEQYF. CDR3 bases: TGTGCCAGCAGTTATGGGACAGCGACCTACGAGCAGTACTTC.

The rearrangement joins TRBV12-3 or TRBV12-4 to TRBJ2-7, with TRBD1 as a possible D gene (6 bases). The CDR3 extends over 15 amino acids. Trimming removed 5 bases at V and 2 bases at J, with 16 bases between. CDR3 nucleotide sequence: TGTGCCAGCAGTCCGAACGACAGGCTCCCCTACGAGCAGTACTTC. Protein sequence: CASSPNDRLPYEQYF.

This clonotype occurred a few times. J is TRBJ1-1 and V is TRBV20-1, with D possibly matching TRBD1 (5 bases). V was clipped by 5 bases and J by 7 bases, with 11 bases between them. The CDR3 is 11 amino acids. CDR1 and CDR2 from the germline V gene are DFQATT and SNEGSKA (reference sequence). The CDR3 loop reads CSALPGLEAFF. In nucleotides, the CDR3 is TGCAGTGCTCTTCCGGGACTTGAAGCTTTCTTT.

The sample holds a few counts of this clonotype. The chain carries TRBV12-3 or TRBV12-4 and TRBJ2-3, with TRBD2 identical over 7 bases. With 3 bases clipped from V and 0 bases from J, the junction kept 3 bases outside the gene matches. The CDR3 consists of 15 residues. CDR3 coding DNA: TGTGCCAGCAGTTTCGGGGGGATGAGCACAGATACGCAGTATTTT. Its protein product is CASSFGGMSTDTQYF.

The chain employs TRBV15 and TRBJ2-5; 7 bases map to TRBD2. The V and J ends lost 0 bases and 2 bases, in that order; junction bases with no gene match: 12. The CDR3 loop spans 18 amino acids. CDR1 is LNHNV, CDR2 YYDKDF, per germline (reference sequence). The CDR3 bases are TGTGCCACCAGCAGAGATCTGGAGGTCGCTAGCGGTCAAGAGACCCAGTACTTC. This encodes CATSRDLEVASGQETQYF.

J is TRBJ2-1 and V is TRBV2; 12 bases fit TRBD2. J lost 5 bases, V lost 8 bases, and 10 bases had no gene match. Germline V gene sequence: CDR1 SNHLY, CDR2 FYNNEI. CDR3 length: 16 amino acids. In DNA, the CDR3 is TGTGCCAGCGTCCGGCCCGGGACTAGCGGGCACAATGAGCAGTTCTTC. This translates into CASVRPGTSGHNEQFF.

In this sample, this clonotype turned up a few times. V and J are TRBV5-5 and TRBJ2-1; 7 bases align to TRBD1. Germline V gene data show CDR1 as SGHKS and CDR2 as YYEKEE (reference sequence). The CDR3 has 14 residues. J gave up 6 bases and V 3 bases, and 6 bases lay outside the gene matches. CDR3 sequence reads: CASSWGQTGNEQFF. DNA of the CDR3: TGTGCCAGCAGCTGGGGACAGACCGGCAATGAGCAGTTCTTC.

The genes are TRBV29-1 and TRBJ2-3, with 7 bases aligning to TRBD2. The CDR3 sequence is 14 residues long. Unmatched junction bases numbered 7, after V lost 4 bases and J lost 3 bases. The germline CDR1 and CDR2 sequences are SQVTM and ANQGSEA. Here the CDR3 reads CSVASGRETDTQYF. The CDR3 nucleotides are TGCAGCGTTGCGTCAGGGAGGGAAACAGATACGCAGTATTTT.

This clonotype was detected only a few times. This chain joins TRBV12-3 or TRBV12-4 and TRBJ2-1, with D possibly matching TRBD2 (5 bases). CDR3 length equals 16 residues. V dropped 8 bases and J dropped 2 bases, with 19 bases sitting between them. This CDR3 is CASPPAGRMPYNEQFF. The CDR3 DNA follows: TGTGCCAGCCCTCCGGCGGGCAGGATGCCCTACAATGAGCAGTTCTTC.

This chain connects TRBV7-2 to TRBJ2-3; D is possibly TRBD1 (6 bases). Germline CDR1 SGHTA, CDR2 FQGNSA. Trimming shortened V by 1 base and J by 4 bases, and 12 bases separated the two germline ends. There are 15 residues in the CDR3. Written as DNA, the CDR3 is TGTGCCAGCAGCTTAGTGGGCAGGGGAGCAGATACGCAGTATTTT. Its protein is CASSLVGRGADTQYF.

This clonotype was detected a few times. The CDR3, as DNA: TGTGCCACCACAGGGAACCCACCAGATACGCAGTATTTT. It codes for CATTGNPPDTQYF. This chain links TRBV10-3 with TRBJ2-3; TRBD1 is a possible D gene (6 bases). Germline V gene sequence: CDR1 ENHRY, CDR2 SYGVKD. V was trimmed by 10 bases and J by 4 bases, leaving 15 bases between them. CDR3 length equals 13 residues.

The rearrangement uses TRBV28 and TRBJ1-2; D gene uncertain. From germline, CDR1 is MDHEN and CDR2 SYDVKM. V was clipped by 7 bases and J by 8 bases, with 14 bases between them. The CDR3 runs to 12 residues. CDR3 sequence: CASTRTSRGYTF. The CDR3 DNA sequence: TGTGCCAGCACTCGGACGAGTCGCGGCTACACCTTC.

There are a few counts of this clonotype. The chain couples TRBV12-5 to TRBJ1-2, with no clear D. Germline V gene sequence: CDR1 LGHNT, CDR2 FRNRAP. The CDR3 runs to 10 residues. The germline V and J ends were trimmed by 4 bases and 5 bases, with 2 bases remaining between them. The CDR3 region is CASGSYGYTF. The CDR3 DNA sequence: TGTGCTAGTGGTTCATATGGCTACACCTTC.

V gene TRBV20-1 combines with J gene TRBJ2-3, with 8 bases aligning to TRBD2. Losses at the gene ends were 3 bases for V and 7 bases for J; bases not matched to a gene: 12. The CDR3 has 15 residues. CDR1 and CDR2 (germline): DFQATT, SNEGSKA (reference sequence). The CDR3 loop reads CSARPERGPSNTQYF. CDR3 sequence (DNA): TGCAGTGCTAGGCCGGAGCGGGGGCCCTCCAATACGCAGTATTTT.

This clonotype was counted only a few times. The rearrangement joins TRBV5-1 to TRBJ2-3; no clear D. Germline V gene sequence: CDR1 SGHRS, CDR2 YFSETQ. V was clipped by 5 bases and J by 0 bases, with 13 bases between them. This CDR3 has 15 amino acids. The CDR3 reads CASRSGDTSTDTQYF. The CDR3 nucleotides are TGCGCCAGCAGATCCGGAGATACTAGCACAGATACGCAGTATTTT.

This clonotype has just a few counts. The chain has TRBV24-1 and TRBJ1-2; 7 bases fit TRBD1. Germline V lookup: CDR1 KGHDR, CDR2 SFDVKD. The CDR3 totals 14 residues. The V segment lost 4 bases and the J segment 8 bases; nucleotides outside the gene matches: 9. CDR3 residues: CATSDRQGLSGYTF. CDR3 DNA sequence: TGTGCCACCAGTGACCGACAGGGCCTCTCCGGCTACACCTTC.